This TCR beta chain was recorded in a study of neurological immune-mediated disorders. Findings and caveats of the study: As far as clinical or MRI features were concerned, none was associated with the multiple sclerosis repertoire cluster.

Synthesis of cDNA was carried out by template-switch 5'RACE. The reaction used 10-nucleotide random UMIs. MiXCR, applied by TCRdb to the 5' RACE reads, yields one record per CDR3 protein. The data hold tens of thousands of distinct CDR3 sequences, with 4.2% observed a single time. This clonotype appeared many times. Its target is not known. The CDR3 has 16 amino acids. The germline V gene has CDR1 SGHKS and CDR2 YYEKEE (reference sequence). Trimming took 0 bases from V and 3 from J; bases not matched to a gene: 9. The unsorted libraries were made from 2 million PBMCs kept at -80 C. The sample comprised PBMCs. The TCR originated in a man aged 45-65 years with multiple sclerosis. The chain recombines TRBV5-5 with TRBJ2-7, with TRBD2 matching over 7 bases. CDR3 protein: CASSLAIGEGLYEQYF. CDR3 coding DNA: TGTGCCAGCAGCTTGGCCATCGGGGAGGGACTCTACGAGCAGTACTTC.